These 6 T cell receptor beta chains originate from one sample sequenced in a study of blood T cell repertoires in COVID-19. Assay used: immunoSEQ multiplex PCR; TCRdb lists only in-frame clones, some missing. The sample has 30,000 to 40,000 clones, roughly 92% seen once. Sequencing used peripheral blood. The origin of the receptors is a human donor in a cohort sampled during active COVID-19.

The chain has TRBV19 and TRBJ1-2; the D is unclear. Between the trimmed V and J ends, which lost 4 bases and 0 bases, there was a span of 15 bases. This CDR3 spans 16 amino acids. CDR1 and CDR2 from the germline V gene are LNHDA and SQIVND (reference sequence). The CDR3 sequence: CASSNPRAPSNYGYTF. The CDR3 DNA follows: TGTGCCAGTAGTAACCCGCGGGCGCCATCTAACTATGGCTACACCTTC.

The chain joins TRBV6-6 to TRBJ1-3; D is perhaps TRBD1 (6 bases). CDR1 and CDR2 from the germline V gene are MNHNY and SVGAGI (reference sequence). The germline V and J ends were trimmed by 5 bases and 4 bases, with 21 bases remaining between them. There are 17 residues in the CDR3. The CDR3, as DNA: TGTGCCAGCAGTCTGGGCTTCAAGGGGGTCGAGGGAAACACCATATATTTT. Translating it yields CASSLGFKGVEGNTIYF.

This clone was counted a single time. The V gene is TRBV28, the J gene TRBJ2-4; possible D gene TRBD1, 5 bases. Trimming removed 5 bases from V and 0 bases from J, with 14 bases in between. The CDR3 loop spans 16 amino acids. Germline V CDR1 and CDR2: MDHEN, SYDVKM. Here the CDR3 reads CASSPSTDLAKNIQYF. The DNA for the CDR3 is TGTGCCAGCAGTCCGTCGACAGATCTAGCCAAAAACATTCAGTACTTC. The complete variable domain, with remaining parts taken from reference TRBV28 and TRBJ2-4, reads DVKVTQSSRYLVKRTGEKVFLECVQDMDHENMFWYRQDPGLGLRLIYFSYDVKMKEKGDIPEGYSVSREKKERFSLILESASTNQTSMYLCASSPSTDLAKNIQYFGAGTRLSVL.

The V call is TRBV7-3, the J call TRBJ2-5; no clear D. The length of the CDR3 is 13 residues. CDR1 is SGHTA and CDR2 is FQGTGA in the germline V gene. Deletions cut 1 base from V and 5 bases from J, with 8 bases between. The CDR3 DNA is TGTGCCAGCAGCTTAATCAGAGCGGAGACCCAGTACTTC. It specifies CASSLIRAETQYF. The whole variable domain, filled in from reference TRBV7-3 and TRBJ2-5, reads GAGVSQTPSNKVTEKGKYVELRCDPISGHTALYWYRQSLGQGPEFLIYFQGTGAADDSGLPNDRFFAVRPEGSVSTLKIQRTERGDSAVYLCASSLIRAETQYFGPGTRLLVL.

The rearrangement uses TRBV19 and TRBJ2-7; TRBD1 matches at 8 bases. J was trimmed by 2 bases and V by 6 bases; bases with no gene match: 6. From germline, CDR1 is LNHDA and CDR2 SQIVND (reference sequence). This CDR3 is 14 amino acids long. The CDR3 region is CASSSGQGTYEQYF. In DNA, the CDR3 is TGTGCCAGTAGCAGTGGACAGGGAACCTACGAGCAGTACTTC.

This clone came up once. The gene calls are TRBV27 and TRBJ1-2; 7 bases match TRBD1. The CDR3 is made up of 16 amino acids. CDR1 is MNHEY and CDR2 is SMNVEV in the germline V gene (reference sequence). V was pared by 3 bases and J by 8 bases, with 15 bases of the junction left unmatched. CDR3 amino acids: CASSFPRDRDVSGYTF. The CDR3 DNA follows: TGTGCCAGCAGTTTCCCCCGCGACAGGGATGTTAGCGGCTACACCTTC.